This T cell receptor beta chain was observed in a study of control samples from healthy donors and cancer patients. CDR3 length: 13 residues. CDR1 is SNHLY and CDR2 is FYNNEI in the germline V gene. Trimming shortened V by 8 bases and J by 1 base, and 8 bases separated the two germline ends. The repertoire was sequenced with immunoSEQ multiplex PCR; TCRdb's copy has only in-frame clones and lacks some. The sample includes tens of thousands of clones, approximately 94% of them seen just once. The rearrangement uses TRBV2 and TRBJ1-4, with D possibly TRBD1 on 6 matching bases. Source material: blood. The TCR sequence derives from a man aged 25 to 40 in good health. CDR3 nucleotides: TGTGCCAGCGCAGGGGAAACTAATGAAAAACTGTTTTTT. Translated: CASAGETNEKLFF.